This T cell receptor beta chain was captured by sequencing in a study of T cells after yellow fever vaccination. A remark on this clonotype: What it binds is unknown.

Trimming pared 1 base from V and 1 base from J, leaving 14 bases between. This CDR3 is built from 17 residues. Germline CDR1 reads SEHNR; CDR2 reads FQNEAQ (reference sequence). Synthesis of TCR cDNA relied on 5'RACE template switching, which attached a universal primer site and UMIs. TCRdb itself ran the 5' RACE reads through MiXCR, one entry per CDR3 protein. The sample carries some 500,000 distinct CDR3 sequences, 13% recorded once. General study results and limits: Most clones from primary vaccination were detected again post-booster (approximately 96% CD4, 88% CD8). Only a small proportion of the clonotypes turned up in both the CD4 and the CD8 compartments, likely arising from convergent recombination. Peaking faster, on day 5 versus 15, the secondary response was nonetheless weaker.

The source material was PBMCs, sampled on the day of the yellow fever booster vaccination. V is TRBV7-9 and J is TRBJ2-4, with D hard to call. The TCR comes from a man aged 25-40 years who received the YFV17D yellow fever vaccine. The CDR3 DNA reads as TGTGCCAGCAGCTTAGTGGACCCAGACCTGGCCAAAAACATTCAGTACTTC. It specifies CASSLVDPDLAKNIQYF. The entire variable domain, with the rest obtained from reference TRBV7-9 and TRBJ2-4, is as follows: DTGVSQNPRHKITKRGQNVTFRCDPISEHNRLYWYRQTLGQGPEFLTYFQNEAQLEKSRLLSDRFSAERPKGSFSTLEIQRTEQGDSAMYLCASSLVDPDLAKNIQYFGAGTRLSVL.